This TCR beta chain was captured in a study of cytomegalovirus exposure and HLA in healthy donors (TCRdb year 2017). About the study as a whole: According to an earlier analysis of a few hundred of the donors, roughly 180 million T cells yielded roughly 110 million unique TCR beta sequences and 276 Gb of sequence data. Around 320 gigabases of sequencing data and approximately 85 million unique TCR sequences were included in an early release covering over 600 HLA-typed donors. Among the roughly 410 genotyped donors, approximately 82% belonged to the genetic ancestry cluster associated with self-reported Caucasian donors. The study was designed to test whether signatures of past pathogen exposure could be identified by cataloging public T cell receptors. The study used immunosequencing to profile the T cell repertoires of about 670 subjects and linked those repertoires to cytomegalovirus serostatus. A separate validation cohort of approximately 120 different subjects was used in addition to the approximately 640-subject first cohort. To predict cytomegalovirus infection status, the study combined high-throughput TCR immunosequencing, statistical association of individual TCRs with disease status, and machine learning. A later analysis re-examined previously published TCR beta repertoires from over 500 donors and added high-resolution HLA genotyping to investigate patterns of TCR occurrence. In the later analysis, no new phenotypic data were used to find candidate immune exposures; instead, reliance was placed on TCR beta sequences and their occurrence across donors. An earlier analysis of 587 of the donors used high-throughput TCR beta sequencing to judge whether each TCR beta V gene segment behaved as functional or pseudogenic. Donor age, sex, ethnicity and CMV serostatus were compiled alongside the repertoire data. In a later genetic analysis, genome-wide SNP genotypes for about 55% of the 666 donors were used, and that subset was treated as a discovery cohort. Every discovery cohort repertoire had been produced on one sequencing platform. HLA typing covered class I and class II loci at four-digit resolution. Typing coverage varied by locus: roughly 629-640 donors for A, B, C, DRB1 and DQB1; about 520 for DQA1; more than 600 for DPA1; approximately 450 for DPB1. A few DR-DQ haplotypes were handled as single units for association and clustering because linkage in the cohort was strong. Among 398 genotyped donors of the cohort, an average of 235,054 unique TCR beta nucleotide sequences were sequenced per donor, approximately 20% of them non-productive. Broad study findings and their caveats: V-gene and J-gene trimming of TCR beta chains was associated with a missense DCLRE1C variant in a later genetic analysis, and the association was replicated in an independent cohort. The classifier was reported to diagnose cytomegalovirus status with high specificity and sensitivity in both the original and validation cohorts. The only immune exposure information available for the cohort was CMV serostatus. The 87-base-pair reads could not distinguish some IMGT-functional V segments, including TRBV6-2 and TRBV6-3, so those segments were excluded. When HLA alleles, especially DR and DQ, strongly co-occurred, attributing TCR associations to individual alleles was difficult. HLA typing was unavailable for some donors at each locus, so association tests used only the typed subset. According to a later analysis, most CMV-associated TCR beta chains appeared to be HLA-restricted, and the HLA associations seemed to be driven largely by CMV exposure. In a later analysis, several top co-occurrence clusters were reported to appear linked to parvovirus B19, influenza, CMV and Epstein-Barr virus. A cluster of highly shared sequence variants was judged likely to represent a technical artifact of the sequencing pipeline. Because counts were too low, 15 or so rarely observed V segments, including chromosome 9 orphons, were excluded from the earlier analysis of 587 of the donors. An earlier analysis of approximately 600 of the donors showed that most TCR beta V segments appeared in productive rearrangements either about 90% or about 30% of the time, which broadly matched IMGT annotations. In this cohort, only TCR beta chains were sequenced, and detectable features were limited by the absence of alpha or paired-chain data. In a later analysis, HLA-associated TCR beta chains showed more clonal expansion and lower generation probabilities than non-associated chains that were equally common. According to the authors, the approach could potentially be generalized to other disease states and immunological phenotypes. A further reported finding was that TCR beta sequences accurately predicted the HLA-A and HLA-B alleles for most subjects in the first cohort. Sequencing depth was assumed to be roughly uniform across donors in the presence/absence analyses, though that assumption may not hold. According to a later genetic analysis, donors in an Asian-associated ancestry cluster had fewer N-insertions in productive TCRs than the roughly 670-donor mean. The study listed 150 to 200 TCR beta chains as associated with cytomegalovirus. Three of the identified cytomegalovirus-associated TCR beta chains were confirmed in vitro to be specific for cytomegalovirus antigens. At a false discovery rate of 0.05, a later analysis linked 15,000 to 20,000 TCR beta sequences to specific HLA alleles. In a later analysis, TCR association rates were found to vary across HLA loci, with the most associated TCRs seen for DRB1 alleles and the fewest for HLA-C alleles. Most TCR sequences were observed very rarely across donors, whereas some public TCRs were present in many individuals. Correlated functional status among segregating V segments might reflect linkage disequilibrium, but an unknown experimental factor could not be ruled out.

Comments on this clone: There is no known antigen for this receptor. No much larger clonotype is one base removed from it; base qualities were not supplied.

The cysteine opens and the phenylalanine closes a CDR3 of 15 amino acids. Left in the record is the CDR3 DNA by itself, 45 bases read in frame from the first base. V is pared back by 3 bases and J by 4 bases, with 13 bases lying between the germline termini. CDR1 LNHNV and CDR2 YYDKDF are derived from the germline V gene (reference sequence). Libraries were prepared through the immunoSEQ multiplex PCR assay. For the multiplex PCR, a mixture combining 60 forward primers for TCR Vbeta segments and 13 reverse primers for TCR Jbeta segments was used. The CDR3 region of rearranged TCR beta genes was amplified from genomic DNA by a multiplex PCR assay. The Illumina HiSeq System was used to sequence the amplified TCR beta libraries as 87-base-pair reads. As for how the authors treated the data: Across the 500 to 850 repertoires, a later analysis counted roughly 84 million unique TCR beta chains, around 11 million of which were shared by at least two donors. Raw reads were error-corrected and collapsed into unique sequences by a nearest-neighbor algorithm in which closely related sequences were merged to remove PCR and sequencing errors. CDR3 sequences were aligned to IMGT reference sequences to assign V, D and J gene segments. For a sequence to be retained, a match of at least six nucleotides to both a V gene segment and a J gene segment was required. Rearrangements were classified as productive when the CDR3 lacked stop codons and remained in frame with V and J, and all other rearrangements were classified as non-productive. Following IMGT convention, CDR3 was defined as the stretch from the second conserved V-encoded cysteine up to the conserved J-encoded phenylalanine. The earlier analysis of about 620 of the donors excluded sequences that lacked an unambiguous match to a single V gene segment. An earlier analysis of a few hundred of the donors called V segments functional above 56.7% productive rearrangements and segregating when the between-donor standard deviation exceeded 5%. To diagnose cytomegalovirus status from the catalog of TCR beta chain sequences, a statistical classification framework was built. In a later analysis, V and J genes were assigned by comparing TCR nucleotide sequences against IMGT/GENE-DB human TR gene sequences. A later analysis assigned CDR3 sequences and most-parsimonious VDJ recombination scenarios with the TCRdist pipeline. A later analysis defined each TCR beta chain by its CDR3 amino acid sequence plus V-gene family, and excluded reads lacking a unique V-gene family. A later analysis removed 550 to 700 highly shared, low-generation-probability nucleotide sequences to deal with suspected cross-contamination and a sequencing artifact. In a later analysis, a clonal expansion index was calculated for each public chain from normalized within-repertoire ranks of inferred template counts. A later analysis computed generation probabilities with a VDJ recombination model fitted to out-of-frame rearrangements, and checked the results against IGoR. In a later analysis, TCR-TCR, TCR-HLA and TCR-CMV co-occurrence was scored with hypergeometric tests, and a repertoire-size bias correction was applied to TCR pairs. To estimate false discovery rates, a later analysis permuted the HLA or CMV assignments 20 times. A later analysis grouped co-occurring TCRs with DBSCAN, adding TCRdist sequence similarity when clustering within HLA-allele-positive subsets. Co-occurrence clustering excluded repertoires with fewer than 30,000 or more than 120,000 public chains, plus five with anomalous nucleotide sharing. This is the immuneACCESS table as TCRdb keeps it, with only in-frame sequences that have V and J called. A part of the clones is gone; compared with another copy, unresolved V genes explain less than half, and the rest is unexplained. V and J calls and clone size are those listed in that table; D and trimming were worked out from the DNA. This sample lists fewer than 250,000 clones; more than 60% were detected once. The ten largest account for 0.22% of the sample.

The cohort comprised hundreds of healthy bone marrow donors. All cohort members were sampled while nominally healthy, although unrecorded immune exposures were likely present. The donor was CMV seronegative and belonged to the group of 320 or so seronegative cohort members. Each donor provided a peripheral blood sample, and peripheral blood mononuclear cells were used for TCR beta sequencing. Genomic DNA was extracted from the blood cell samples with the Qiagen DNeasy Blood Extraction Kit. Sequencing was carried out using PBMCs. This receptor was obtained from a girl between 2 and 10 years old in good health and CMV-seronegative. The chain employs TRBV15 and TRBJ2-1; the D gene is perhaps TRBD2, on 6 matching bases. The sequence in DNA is TGTGCCACCAGCAGCAGCGGGCCATCTTACAATGAGCAGTTCTTC. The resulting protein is CATSSSGPSYNEQFF.